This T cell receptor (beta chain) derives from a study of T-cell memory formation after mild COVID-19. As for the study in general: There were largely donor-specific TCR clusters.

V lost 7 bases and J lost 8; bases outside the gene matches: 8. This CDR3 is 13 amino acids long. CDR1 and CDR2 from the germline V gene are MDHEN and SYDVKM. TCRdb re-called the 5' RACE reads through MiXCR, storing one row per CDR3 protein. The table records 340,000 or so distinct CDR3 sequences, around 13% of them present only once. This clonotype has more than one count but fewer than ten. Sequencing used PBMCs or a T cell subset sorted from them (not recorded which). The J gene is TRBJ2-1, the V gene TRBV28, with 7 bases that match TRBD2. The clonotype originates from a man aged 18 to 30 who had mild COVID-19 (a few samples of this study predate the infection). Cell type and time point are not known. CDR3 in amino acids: CASKRSREDEQFF. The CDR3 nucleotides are TGTGCCAGCAAGCGAAGCCGGGAGGATGAGCAGTTCTTC.